The following is a TCR beta chain sequence with its context. Its antigen is as yet unknown. This sample was taken from a study of OX40 agonist ivuxolimab in advanced cancers. The wider study: Patients were given ivuxolimab, an antibody that agonizes OX40 (CD134). Findings and caveats of the study: The study did not work out the antigen specificity of the expanded peripheral T cells. Fewer expanded clones were found on average in CD4+ than in CD8+ T cells.

The data were produced by immunoSEQ multiplex PCR, yet TCRdb's version contains in-frame clones alone and is incomplete. The sample contains tens of thousands of clones, 80% of which appear only once. This sequence was found in an adult with an advanced solid tumor such as melanoma, head and neck, liver or kidney cancer. This specimen consisted of CD4+ or CD8+ T cells sorted from blood, obtained in a trial of the OX40 agonist ivuxolimab.

This CDR3 reads CASSLGGTASYEQYF. The CDR3 bases are TGCGCCAGCAGCTTGGGGGGGACAGCCTCCTACGAGCAGTACTTC. V gene TRBV5-1 combines with J gene TRBJ2-7; 7 nucleotides match TRBD1. Germline V CDR1 and CDR2: SGHRS, YFSETQ. The junction had 3 bases not matched to a gene; V was cut back by 0 bases and J by 0 bases. The CDR3 runs to 15 residues.